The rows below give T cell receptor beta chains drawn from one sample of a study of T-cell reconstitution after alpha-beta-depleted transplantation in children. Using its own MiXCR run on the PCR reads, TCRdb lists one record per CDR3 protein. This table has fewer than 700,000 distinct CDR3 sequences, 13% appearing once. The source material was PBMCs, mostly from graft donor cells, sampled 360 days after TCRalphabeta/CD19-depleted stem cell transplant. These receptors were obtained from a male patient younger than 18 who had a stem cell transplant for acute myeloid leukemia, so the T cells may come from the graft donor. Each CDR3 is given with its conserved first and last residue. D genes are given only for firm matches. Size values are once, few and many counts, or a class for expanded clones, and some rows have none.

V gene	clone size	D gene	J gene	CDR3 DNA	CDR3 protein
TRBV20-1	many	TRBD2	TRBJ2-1	TGCAGTGCTGGGAGCGGGAGTTACAATGAGCAGTTCTTC	CSAGSGSYNEQFF
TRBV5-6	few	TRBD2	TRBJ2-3	TGTGCCAGCAGCGCGACGACTAGCGGGCTTAGCACAGATACGCAGTATTTT	CASSATTSGLSTDTQYF
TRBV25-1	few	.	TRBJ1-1	TGTGCCAGCAGAAGGGACTTACTTGAAGCTTTCTTT	CASRRDLLEAFF
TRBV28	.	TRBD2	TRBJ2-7	TGTGCCAGCAGGCCGGGACTAGTCTACGAGCAGTACTTC	CASRPGLVYEQYF
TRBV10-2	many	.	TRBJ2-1	TGCGCCAGCAGAGAAACTATTGTGGCTAGGGAGCAGTTCTTC	CASRETIVAREQFF
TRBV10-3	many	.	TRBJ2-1	TGTGCCATCAGTGAGTCTGGCGGGTTATACAATGAGCAGTTCTTC	CAISESGGLYNEQFF
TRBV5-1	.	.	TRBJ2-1	TGCGCCAGCAGCTTGGAAGGGGTTGAGCAGTTCTTC	CASSLEGVEQFF
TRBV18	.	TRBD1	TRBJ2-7	TGTGCCAGCTCACCAGTACAGGGGGCATACGAGCAGTACTTC	CASSPVQGAYEQYF
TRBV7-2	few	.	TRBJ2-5	TGTGCCAGCAGCTTAGAGTCAGGAGGGAGGTGGGTGACCCAGTACTTC	CASSLESGGRWVTQYF
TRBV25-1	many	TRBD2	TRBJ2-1	TGTGCCAGCAGTACAATAGCGGGAGTTGAGCAGTTCTTC	CASSTIAGVEQFF
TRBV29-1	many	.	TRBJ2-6	TGCAGCGTTGTGGGGACGAAGCAGGGGGCCAACGTCCTGACTTTC	CSVVGTKQGANVLTF
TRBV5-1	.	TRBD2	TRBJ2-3	TGCGCCAGCAGCCCAGTCCTGGGGGGGGAGGATACGCAGTATTTT	CASSPVLGGEDTQYF
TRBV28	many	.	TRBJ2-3	TGTGCCAGCAGTCCCCCTGCGGGAATGAAAGATACGCAGTATTTT	CASSPPAGMKDTQYF
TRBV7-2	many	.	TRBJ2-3	TGTGCCAGCAGCTTAGTCACACGCTCTACAGATACGCAGTATTTT	CASSLVTRSTDTQYF
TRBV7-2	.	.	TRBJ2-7	TGTGCCAGCACCTCTCGTCACTACTACGAGCAGTACTTC	CASTSRHYYEQYF
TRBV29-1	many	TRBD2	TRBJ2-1	TGCAGCGTTGAAGTCCTAGCGGGAGTAGTTGAGCAGTTCTTC	CSVEVLAGVVEQFF
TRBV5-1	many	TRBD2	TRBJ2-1	TGCGCCAGCAGCTTAGCTAGCGGGTACAATGAGCAGTTCTTC	CASSLASGYNEQFF
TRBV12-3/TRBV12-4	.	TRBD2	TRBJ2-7	TGTGCCAGCAGCCTCGGGACTACCCCCTACGAGCAGTACTTC	CASSLGTTPYEQYF
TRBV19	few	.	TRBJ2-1	TGTGCCAGTAGAGAGAGGGACTCACTCTACAATGAGCAGTTCTTC	CASRERDSLYNEQFF
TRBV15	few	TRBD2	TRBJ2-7	TGTGCCACCAGGGGTAGCGGGACTCCAGCCACCTACGAGCAGTACTTC	CATRGSGTPATYEQYF
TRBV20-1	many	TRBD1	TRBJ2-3	TGCAGTGCTAGACAGGGGGCGACAGATACGCAGTATTTT	CSARQGATDTQYF
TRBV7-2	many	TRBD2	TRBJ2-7	TGTGCCAGCAGCTTAGGACTAGCGGCGGCCTACGAGCAGTACTTC	CASSLGLAAAYEQYF
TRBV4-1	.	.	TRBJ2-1	TGCGCCAGCAGCCAAAGACACGGGACTAATGAGCAGTTCTTC	CASSQRHGTNEQFF
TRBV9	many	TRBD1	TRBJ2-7	TGTGCCAGCAGCATTACAGGGGGGTACGAGCAGTACTTC	CASSITGGYEQYF
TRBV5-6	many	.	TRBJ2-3	TGTGCCAGCAGCTCGATAATTCTTGGCACAGATACGCAGTATTTT	CASSSIILGTDTQYF
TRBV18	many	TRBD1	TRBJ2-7	TGTGCCAGCTCACCACGGGACAGGGCATGGGACGAGCAGTACTTC	CASSPRDRAWDEQYF
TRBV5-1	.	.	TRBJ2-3	TGCGCCAGCAGCTCGCGAAAACGACTAGTCGATGGCACAGATACGCAGTATTTT	CASSSRKRLVDGTDTQYF
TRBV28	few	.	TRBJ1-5	TGTGCCAGCAGAGCCCGGGACACCCATAGCAATCAGCCCCAGCATTTT	CASRARDTHSNQPQHF
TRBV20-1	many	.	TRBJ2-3	TGCAGTGCCGAGAACACAGATACGCAGTATTTT	CSAENTDTQYF
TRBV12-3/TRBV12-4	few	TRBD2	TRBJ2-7	TGTGCCAGCAGTCTATATTTTGGACTAGCGGAGTACGAGCAGTACTTC	CASSLYFGLAEYEQYF
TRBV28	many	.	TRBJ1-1	TGTGCCAGCAGTTTACTGAACACTGAAGCTTTCTTT	CASSLLNTEAFF
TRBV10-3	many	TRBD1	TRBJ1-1	TGTGCCATCAGTTTGGACAGGGGGGTCACTGAAGCTTTCTTT	CAISLDRGVTEAFF
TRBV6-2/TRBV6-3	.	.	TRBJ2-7	TGTGCCAGCAGGCAGGACCCGGGACGGATCTACGAGCAGTACTTC	CASRQDPGRIYEQYF
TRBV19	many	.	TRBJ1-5	TGTGCCAGTAGTCCCTCCCACAACCAGCCCCAGCATTTT	CASSPSHNQPQHF
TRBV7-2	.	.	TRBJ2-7	TGTGCCAGCACCTTAGATGGGGGAAGTCGAGAGCAGTACTTC	CASTLDGGSREQYF
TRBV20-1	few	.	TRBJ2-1	TGCAGTGCTAGACTAGCTGAGCAGTTCTTC	CSARLAEQFF
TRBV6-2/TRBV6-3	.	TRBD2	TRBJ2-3	TGTGCCAGCAGTTACTTGCCTAGCGGATTCACAGATACGCAGTATTTT	CASSYLPSGFTDTQYF
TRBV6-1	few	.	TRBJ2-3	TGTGCCAGCAGCCAGGAGGACGGCACAGATACGCAGTATTTT	CASSQEDGTDTQYF
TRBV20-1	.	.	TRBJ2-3	TGCAGTGTGGAGGCGGCTGGTGGTACGCAGTATTTT	CSVEAAGGTQYF
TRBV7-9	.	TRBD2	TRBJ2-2	TGTGCCAGCAGCCCCTGGACTAGCGGGGGCACCGGGGAGCTGTTTTTT	CASSPWTSGGTGELFF
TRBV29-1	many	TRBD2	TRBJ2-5	TGCAGCGTTGAGGGCCCTAGCGGGAGGGCCCGGGAGACCCAGTACTTC	CSVEGPSGRARETQYF
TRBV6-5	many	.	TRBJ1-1	TGTGCCAGCAGTTTTACGGGGAGAGCTGAAGCTTTCTTT	CASSFTGRAEAFF
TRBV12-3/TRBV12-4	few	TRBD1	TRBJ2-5	TGTGCCAGCACTATAACAGGGGGCGAGACCCAGTACTTC	CASTITGGETQYF
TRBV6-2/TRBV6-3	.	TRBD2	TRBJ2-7	TGTGCCAGCAAGGGAGACCGGAGCGGGAGACTTAACTACGAGCAGTACTTC	CASKGDRSGRLNYEQYF
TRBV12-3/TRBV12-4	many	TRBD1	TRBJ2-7	TGTGCCAGCACCCCGGACAGGGAGGTACACGAGCAGTACTTC	CASTPDREVHEQYF
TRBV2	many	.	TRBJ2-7	TGTGCCAGCAGTGAAGGGATTCGGTACTTC	CASSEGIRYF
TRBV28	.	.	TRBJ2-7	TGTGCCAGCAGTTTTCCAGGGCCGGTACCAGGCGAGCAGTACTTC	CASSFPGPVPGEQYF
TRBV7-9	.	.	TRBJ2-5	TGTGCCAGCAGTTCCAATGTGGGGGGCGCAGAGACCCAGTACTTC	CASSSNVGGAETQYF
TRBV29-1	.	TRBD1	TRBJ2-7	TGCAGCGTTGGGTCCGGGACAGGCCACTACGAGCAGTACTTC	CSVGSGTGHYEQYF
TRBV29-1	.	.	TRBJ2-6	TGCAGCGTTGAGTCGCAGGGAGCTGGGGCCAACGTCCTGACTTTC	CSVESQGAGANVLTF
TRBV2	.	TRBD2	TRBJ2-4	TGTGCCAGCAGTGAATTGATGAGCGGGAGGGCCTGGGCCAAAAACATTCAGTACTTC	CASSELMSGRAWAKNIQYF
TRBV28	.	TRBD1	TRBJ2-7	TGTGCCAGCAGCTCAAGGGGACAGTTGCAATACGAGCAGTACTTC	CASSSRGQLQYEQYF